This is a list of T cell receptor beta chains from one sample in a study of neurological immune-mediated disorders. TCRdb ran MiXCR on the 5' RACE reads and lists one entry per CDR3 protein. The profile shows tens of thousands of distinct CDR3 sequences, over 4% of them singletons. Sequencing input: PBMCs. Receptor source: a man aged 45 to 65 with multiple sclerosis. CDR3s include the opening cysteine and the closing phenylalanine or tryptophan. Each record gives: D gene, V gene, clone size, CDR3 protein. D genes are given only for firm matches. Each size is how often the clone was seen (once, few, many) or a class if it is expanded.

>TRBD2|TRBV5-1|many
CASRDPGLTNEQFF
>TRBD1|TRBV4-3|many
CASSQAAGTGAGNTIYF
>NA|TRBV5-6|few
CASSLSGAHRPQHF
>TRBD1|TRBV5-1|many
CASSSGTGAYEQYF
>NA|TRBV20-1|many
CSASVARRLETQYF
>NA|TRBV20-1|many
CSARSTLGGLQPQHF
>TRBD2|TRBV5-1|many
CASSSRVAGVYNEQFF
>NA|TRBV12-3/TRBV12-4|few
CASSFLRQEETQYF
>NA|TRBV4-2|many
CASSHDNFNQPQHF
>NA|TRBV28|many
CASRITDTQYF
>NA|TRBV5-1|many
CASSSVQSMNTEAFF
>NA|TRBV27|many
CASMSRDAHSNQPQHF
>NA|TRBV20-1|many
CSARNFKNNQPQHF
>TRBD1|TRBV15|many
CATSRDWGQGVSYNEQFF
>TRBD2|TRBV7-2|many
CASSSRLAGGLYNEQFF
>TRBD2|TRBV7-2|many
CASSLDVGGGQETQYF
>TRBD1|TRBV24-1|many
CATSDFRDRSDTQYF
>NA|TRBV7-2|many
CASSPSGWTKEGGYTF
>NA|TRBV7-2|many
CASSPYQETQYF
>NA|TRBV13|many
CASSLAGDGYTF
>NA|TRBV21-1|many
CASSKVGTLNCPAKNIQYF
>NA|TRBV7-3|many
CASSLTTGAGAFF
>TRBD1|TRBV7-6|many
CASSLVTGGDYEQYF
>NA|TRBV7-2|many
CASSLGFGVNSETQYF
>NA|TRBV10-3|many
CAISVARDYPEAFF
>TRBD1|TRBV4-1|few
CASSPTGNSDGYTF